Below are 5 T cell receptor beta chains sequenced from a single sample in a study of blood T cell repertoires in COVID-19. The method was immunoSEQ multiplex PCR; TCRdb's version includes in-frame clones alone and lacks a portion of them. The profile shows 300,000 or so clones, approximately 88% of them singletons. Input material: peripheral blood. All receptors come from a woman in her thirties who had recovered from COVID-19.

This chain joins TRBV6-5 and TRBJ2-7; 9 bases are a match to TRBD1. Germline V gene data show CDR1 as MNHEY and CDR2 as SVGAGI. CDR3 length: 16 amino acids. V gave up 2 bases and J gave up 5 bases; unmatched junction bases: 10. CDR3 sequence: CASSYLSQGARHEQYF. CDR3 nucleotides: TGTGCCAGCAGTTACCTTTCACAGGGGGCGCGACACGAGCAGTACTTC.

The chain recombines TRBV28 with TRBJ1-2; TRBD1 matches 8 bases. The V gene end was trimmed by 5 bases and the J gene end by 4 bases; junction bases not matched to a gene: 6. From germline, CDR1 is MDHEN and CDR2 SYDVKM. The CDR3 is 14 amino acids. The CDR3 DNA sequence: TGTGCCAGCAGTCCTTCAGGGGGCCGCTATGGCTACACCTTC. Amino acid sequence: CASSPSGGRYGYTF.

The gene calls are TRBV7-8 and TRBJ2-6; D gene uncertain. This CDR3 is built from 16 residues. The germline V gene encodes CDR1 SGHVS and CDR2 FQNEAQ. V dropped 5 bases and J dropped 2 bases, with 13 bases sitting between them. The DNA of the CDR3 is TGTGCCAGCAGCCGAGGAAACACAGCTGGGGCCAACGTCCTGACTTTC. It specifies CASSRGNTAGANVLTF.

The chain carries TRBV7-9 and TRBJ2-7, with a tentative D call TRBD1 (5 bases). The CDR3 totals 13 residues. Germline V gives CDR1 SEHNR, CDR2 FQNEAQ (reference sequence). The V and J ends lost 0 bases and 3 bases respectively, with 6 bases between them. The CDR3 nucleotides read TGTGCCAGCAGCTTAGCAGGGGTCTACGAGCAGTACTTC. The encoded protein is CASSLAGVYEQYF.

V gene TRBV23-1 combines with J gene TRBJ2-3, with 8 bases lining up with TRBD1. TRBV23-1 is an open reading frame whose function is uncertain. The length of the CDR3 is 16 residues. V was pared by 4 bases and J by 2 bases, with 8 bases of the junction left unmatched. CDR3 sequence reads: CASSRPDRGPTDTQYF. CDR3 coding DNA: TGCGCCAGCAGTCGTCCCGACAGGGGACCCACAGATACGCAGTATTTT.